The T cell receptor (beta chain) under discussion was sequenced for a study of blood T cells in healthy people across ages. This clonotype was counted only a few times. The target antigen is unknown. The CDR3 covers 16 residues. Germline V gene lookup returns CDR1 SGHTA and CDR2 FQGTGA. V dropped 4 bases and J dropped 7; count of bases not matched to a gene: 8. A second PCR, run for roughly 7 to 12 cycles, used a sample-barcoded 5' primer plus a J-beta primer mix. With 12 random nucleotides, a template-switch adaptor tagged each individual cDNA molecule. One entry per CDR3 protein, called by TCRdb with MiXCR from the 5' RACE reads. The sample has 750,000 to 950,000 distinct CDR3 sequences, about 48% seen once. Findings and caveats of the study: No conclusive comparison of naive versus antigen-experienced cells was possible with unsorted PBMCs. With age, beta diversity per million T cells declined roughly linearly, significantly by 40.

Healthy Caucasians from Russia aged about 6 to 90 served as donors. J is TRBJ2-1 and V is TRBV7-3; 12 nucleotides agree with TRBD1. The sequenced sample consisted of blood. The receptor's source is an elderly man in good health. The CDR3 region is CASSSPGQGAVNEQFF. CDR3 nucleotides: TGTGCCAGCAGCTCCCCGGGACAGGGGGCGGTAAATGAGCAGTTCTTC.